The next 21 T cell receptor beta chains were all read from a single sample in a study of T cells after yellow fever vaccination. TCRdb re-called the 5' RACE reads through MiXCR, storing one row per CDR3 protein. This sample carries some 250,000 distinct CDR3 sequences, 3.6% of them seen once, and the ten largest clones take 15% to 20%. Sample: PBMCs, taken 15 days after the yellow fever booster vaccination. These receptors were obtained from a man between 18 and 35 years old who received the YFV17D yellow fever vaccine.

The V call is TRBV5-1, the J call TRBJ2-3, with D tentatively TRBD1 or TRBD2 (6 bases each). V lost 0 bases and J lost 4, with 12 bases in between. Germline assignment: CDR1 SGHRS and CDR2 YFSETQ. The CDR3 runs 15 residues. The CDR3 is CASSLDRGRADTQYF. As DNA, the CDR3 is TGCGCCAGCAGCTTGGATCGGGGGCGGGCAGATACGCAGTATTTT. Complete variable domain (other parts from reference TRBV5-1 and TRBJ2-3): KAGVTQTPRYLIKTRGQQVTLSCSPISGHRSVSWYQQTPGQGLQFLFEYFSETQRNKGNFPGRFSGRQFSNSRSEMNVSTLELGDSALYLCASSLDRGRADTQYFGPGTRLTVL.

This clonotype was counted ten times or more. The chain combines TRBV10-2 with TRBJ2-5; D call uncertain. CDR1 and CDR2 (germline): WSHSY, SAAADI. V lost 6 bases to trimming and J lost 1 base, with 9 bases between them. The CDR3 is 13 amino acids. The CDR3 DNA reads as TGCGCCAGCAGAGGGTGGACCCAAGAGACCCAGTACTTC. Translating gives CASRGWTQETQYF.

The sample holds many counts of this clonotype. CDR3 nucleotide sequence: TGTGCCAGCAGTGTCGGGCTAGAAGAGACCCAGTACTTC. This encodes CASSVGLEETQYF. V gene TRBV2 combines with J gene TRBJ2-5, with unresolved D. Germline V gene sequence: CDR1 SNHLY, CDR2 FYNNEI. V was clipped by 4 bases and J by 3 bases, with 9 bases between them. The CDR3 length is 13 residues.

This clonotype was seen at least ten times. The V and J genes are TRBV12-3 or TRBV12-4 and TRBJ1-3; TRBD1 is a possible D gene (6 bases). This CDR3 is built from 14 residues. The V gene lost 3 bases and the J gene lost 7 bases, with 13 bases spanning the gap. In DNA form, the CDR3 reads TGTGCCAGCAGTTTGCCCGGGGGCGCGAACACCATATATTTT. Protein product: CASSLPGGANTIYF.

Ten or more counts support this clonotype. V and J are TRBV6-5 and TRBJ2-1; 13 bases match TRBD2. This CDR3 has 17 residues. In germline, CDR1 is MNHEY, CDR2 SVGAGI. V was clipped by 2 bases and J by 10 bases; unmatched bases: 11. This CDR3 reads CASSYTTTSGGAREQFF. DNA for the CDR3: TGTGCCAGCAGTTACACCACAACTAGCGGGGGGGCTCGGGAGCAGTTCTTC.

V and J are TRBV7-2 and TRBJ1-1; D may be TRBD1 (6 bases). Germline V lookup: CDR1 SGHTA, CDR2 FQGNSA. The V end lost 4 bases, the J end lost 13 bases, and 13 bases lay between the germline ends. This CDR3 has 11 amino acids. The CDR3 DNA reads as TGTGCCAGCAGCTGGGGGCTTGGGCTTTTCTTT. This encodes CASSWGLGLFF.

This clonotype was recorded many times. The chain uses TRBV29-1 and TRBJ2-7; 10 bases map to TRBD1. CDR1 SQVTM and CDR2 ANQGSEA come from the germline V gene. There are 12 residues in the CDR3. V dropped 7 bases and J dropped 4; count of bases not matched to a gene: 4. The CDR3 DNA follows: TGCAGCGCCCGGGACAGGGGTTACGAGCAGTACTTC. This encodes CSARDRGYEQYF.

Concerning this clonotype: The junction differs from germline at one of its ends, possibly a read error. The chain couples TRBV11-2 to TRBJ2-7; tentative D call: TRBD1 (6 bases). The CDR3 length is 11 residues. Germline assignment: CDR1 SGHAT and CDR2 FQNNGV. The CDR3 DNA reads TGTGCCAGCAGCTTATGGGACAAGCTCCACTTC. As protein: CASSLWDKLHF.

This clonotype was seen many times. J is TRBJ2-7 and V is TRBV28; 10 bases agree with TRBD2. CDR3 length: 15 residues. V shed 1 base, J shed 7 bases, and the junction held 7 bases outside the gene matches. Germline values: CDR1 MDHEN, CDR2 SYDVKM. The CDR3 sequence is CASSLSLLAGYEQYV. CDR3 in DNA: TGTGCCAGCAGTTTATCGTTACTAGCGGGGTATGAGCAGTACGTC.

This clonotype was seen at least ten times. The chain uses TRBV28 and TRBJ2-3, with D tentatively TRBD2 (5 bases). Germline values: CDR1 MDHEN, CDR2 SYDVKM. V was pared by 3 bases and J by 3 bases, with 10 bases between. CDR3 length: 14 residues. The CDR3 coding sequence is TGTGCCAGCAGTTTTAGGAGGATTACAGATACGCAGTATTTT. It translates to CASSFRRITDTQYF.

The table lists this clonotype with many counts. The CDR3 sequence is CASSHEGRTEAFF. The CDR3 DNA is TGTGCCAGCAGCCATGAGGGAAGAACTGAAGCTTTCTTT. The chain employs TRBV3-1 and TRBJ1-1; D not resolved. Germline assignment: CDR1 LGHDT and CDR2 YNNKEL (reference sequence). The CDR3 has 13 residues. Between the trimmed V and J ends, which lost 3 bases and 5 bases, there was a span of 10 bases.

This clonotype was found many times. In DNA, the CDR3 is TGCGCCAGCAGTGATAGCAGCGGGGAACCCTACGAGCAGTACTTC. Protein product: CASSDSSGEPYEQYF. The chain carries TRBV10-2 and TRBJ2-7; 7 nucleotides line up with TRBD2. This CDR3 is built from 15 residues. Germline loops: CDR1 WSHSY, CDR2 SAAADI. V was pared by 3 bases and J by 2 bases, with 7 bases of the junction left unmatched.

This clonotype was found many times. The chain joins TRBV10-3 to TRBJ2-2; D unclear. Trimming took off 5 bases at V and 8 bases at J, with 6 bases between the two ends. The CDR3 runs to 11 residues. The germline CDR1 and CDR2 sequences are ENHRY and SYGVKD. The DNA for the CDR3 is TGTGCCATCAGTTCGGCGGGGGAGCTGTTTTTT. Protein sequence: CAISSAGELFF.

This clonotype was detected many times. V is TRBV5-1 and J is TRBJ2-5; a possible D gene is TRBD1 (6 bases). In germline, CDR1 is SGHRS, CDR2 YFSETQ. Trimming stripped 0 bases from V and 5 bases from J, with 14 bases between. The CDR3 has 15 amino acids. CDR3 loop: CASSLETGIGETQYF. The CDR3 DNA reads TGCGCCAGCAGCTTGGAAACAGGGATTGGCGAGACCCAGTACTTC.

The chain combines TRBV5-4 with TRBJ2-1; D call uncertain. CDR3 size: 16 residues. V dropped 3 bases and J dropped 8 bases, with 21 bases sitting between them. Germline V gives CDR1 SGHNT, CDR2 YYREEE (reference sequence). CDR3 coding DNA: TGTGCCAGCAGCTGGGCCTTTGGGCTAGACGGCGATGAGCAGTTCTTC. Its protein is CASSWAFGLDGDEQFF.

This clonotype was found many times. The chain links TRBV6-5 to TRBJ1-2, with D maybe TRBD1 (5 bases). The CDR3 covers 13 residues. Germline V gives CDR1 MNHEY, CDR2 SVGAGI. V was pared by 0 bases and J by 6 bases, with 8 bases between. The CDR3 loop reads CASSYSPGHGYTF. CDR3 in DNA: TGTGCCAGCAGTTACTCCCCAGGGCATGGCTACACCTTC.

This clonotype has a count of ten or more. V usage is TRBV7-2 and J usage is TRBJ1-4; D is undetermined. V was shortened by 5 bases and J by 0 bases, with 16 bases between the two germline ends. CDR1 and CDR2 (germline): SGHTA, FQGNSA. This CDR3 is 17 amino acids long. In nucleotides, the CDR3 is TGTGCCAGCAGCCCCCGCCCCATTTATGCAACTAATGAAAAACTGTTTTTT. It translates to CASSPRPIYATNEKLFF.

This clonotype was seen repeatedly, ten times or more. CDR3 bases: TGCGCCAGCAGCCAAATACCCAGGGGGCGGGCTGAAGCTTTCTTT. It is translated as CASSQIPRGRAEAFF. The chain recombines TRBV4-1 with TRBJ1-1, with TRBD1 matching over 8 bases. The V gene end was trimmed by 2 bases and the J gene end by 6 bases; junction bases not matched to a gene: 8. CDR1 and CDR2 from the germline V gene are MGHRA and YSYEKL. CDR3 length: 15 amino acids.

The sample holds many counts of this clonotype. The CDR3 nucleotides read TGTGCCAGCAGTACGGGGATTGAAGCTTTCTTT. This codes for CASSTGIEAFF. J is TRBJ1-1 and V is TRBV12-3 or TRBV12-4; D unresolved. Trimming removed 5 bases at V and 7 bases at J, with 8 bases between. The CDR3 loop spans 11 amino acids.

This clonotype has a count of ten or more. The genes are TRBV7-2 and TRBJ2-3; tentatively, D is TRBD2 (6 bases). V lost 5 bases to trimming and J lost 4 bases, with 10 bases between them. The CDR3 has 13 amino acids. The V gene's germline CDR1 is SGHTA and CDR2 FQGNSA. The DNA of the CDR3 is TGTGCCAGCAGCCAGGACTATCCAGATACGCAGTATTTT. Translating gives CASSQDYPDTQYF. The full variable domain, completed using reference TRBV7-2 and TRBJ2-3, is GAGVSQSPSNKVTEKGKDVELRCDPISGHTALYWYRQSLGQGLEFLIYFQGNSAPDKSGLPSDRFSAERTGGSVSTLTIQRTQQEDSAVYLCASSQDYPDTQYFGPGTRLTVL.

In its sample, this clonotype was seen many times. The CDR3 region is CSASQPSGGAPDTQYF. Written as DNA, the CDR3 is TGCAGTGCTAGTCAGCCTAGCGGGGGGGCCCCAGATACGCAGTATTTT. The gene calls are TRBV20-1 and TRBJ2-3; 12 bases align to TRBD2. The J segment lost 4 bases and the V segment lost 3 bases, leaving 8 bases of the junction unmatched. Germline values: CDR1 DFQATT, CDR2 SNEGSKA (reference sequence). The CDR3 runs to 16 residues.